What follows describes a single T cell receptor (beta chain). This entry comes from a study of blood T cell repertoires in COVID-19. Overall study: Collection of acute and convalescent COVID-19 samples took place in the United States, Italy and Spain. T cells, B-cell-depleted T cells, or PBMCs provided the cDNA or gDNA that served as material.

The CDR3 runs to 13 residues. Germline loops: CDR1 SGDLS, CDR2 YYNGEE. The V end was cut by 4 bases, the J end by 4 bases, with 11 bases between. Authors' data handling: Estimated nucleated cell counts came from reference gene primer amplification. Measured with immunoSEQ multiplex PCR; TCRdb has only the in-frame clones, and not every one. V and J calls and clone size follow that table, whereas D and trimming were derived from the DNA. Counted here are nearly 55,000 clones, 90% to 95% occurring once; the ten biggest clones make up around 7.2%. Sequenced: peripheral blood. This TCR was recovered from a woman between 55 and 75 years old with active or convalescent COVID-19. The chain has TRBV9 and TRBJ1-1, with no clear D. The DNA for the CDR3 is TGTGCCAGCAGCAATGAGGCTGGCACTGAAGCTTTCTTT. Translation gives CASSNEAGTEAFF. Based on the CDR3 plus reference TRBV9 and TRBJ1-1, the full variable domain is DSGVTQTPKHLITATGQRVTLRCSPRSGDLSVYWYQQSLDQGLQFLIQYYNGEERAKGNILERFSAQQFPDLHSELNLSSLELGDSALYFCASSNEAGTEAFFGQGTRLTVV.